The TCR beta chain under discussion was sequenced for a study of blood T cell repertoires in COVID-19. As for the study in general: Researchers got acute and convalescent COVID-19 samples from the United States, Italy and Spain. Nucleic acid was either cDNA or gDNA, and it came from T cells, B-cell-depleted T cells, or PBMCs.

Germline CDR1 is SGHDT and CDR2 is YYEEEE. V lost 3 bases to trimming and J lost 2 bases, with 13 bases between them. The CDR3 loop spans 15 amino acids. Per the original methods: Amplifying reference gene primers gave estimates of nucleated cell counts. The protocol was immunoSEQ multiplex PCR, while the TCRdb copy is restricted to in-frame clones and leaves out a portion. V and J calls and clone size are copied from that table; D and trimming were computed from the DNA. Counted here are 90,000 to 120,000 clones, 69% occurring once; the ten biggest clones make up approximately 6.2%. The V and J genes are TRBV5-6 and TRBJ2-3; D might be TRBD2 (5 bases). Sequencing used peripheral blood. The sequence was obtained from a man older than 75 with acute or convalescent COVID-19. CDR3 sequence (DNA): TGTGCCAGCAGCTCCCTTAGGGAGCTCACAGATACGCAGTATTTT. Protein: CASSSLRELTDTQYF.